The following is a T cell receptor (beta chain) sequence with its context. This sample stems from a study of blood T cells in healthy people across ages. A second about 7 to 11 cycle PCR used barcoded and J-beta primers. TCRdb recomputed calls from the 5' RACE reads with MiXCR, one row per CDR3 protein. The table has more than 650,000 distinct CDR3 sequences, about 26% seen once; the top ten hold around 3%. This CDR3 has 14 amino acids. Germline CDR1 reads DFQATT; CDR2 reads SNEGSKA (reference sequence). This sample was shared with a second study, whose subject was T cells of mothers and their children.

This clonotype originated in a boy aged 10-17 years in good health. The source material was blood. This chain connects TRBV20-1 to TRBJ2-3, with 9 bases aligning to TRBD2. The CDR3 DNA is TGCAGCGGATTCAGTAGCGGGGGAACAGATACGCAGTATTTT. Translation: CSGFSSGGTDTQYF.